This is a list of T cell receptor beta chains from one sample in a study of cytotoxic CD8 clonotypes in ibrutinib-treated CLL. Assay: immunoSEQ multiplex PCR; the TCRdb copy retains only in-frame clones and omits some. Altogether about 140,000 clones are present, around three quarters being singletons, with the ten largest covering under 35%. This specimen consisted of PBMCs, obtained after 12 months of ibrutinib treatment. These receptors were obtained from a human donor with chronic lymphocytic leukemia. CDR3s include the opening cysteine and the closing phenylalanine or tryptophan.

v_gene	j_gene	CDR3aa
TRBV7-4	TRBJ2-7	CASSLLGIAYEQYF
TRBV11-2	TRBJ2-1	CASSVAQNRGEQFF
TRBV14	TRBJ2-3	CASSQQDHSTDTQYF
TRBV7-2	TRBJ1-5	CASSSQGNPNQPQHF
TRBV18	TRBJ2-2	CASSPSSNTGELFF
TRBV25-1	TRBJ2-7	CASSVGGGGYEQYF
TRBV11-2	TRBJ2-3	CASSLDRDFTDTQYF
TRBV2	TRBJ1-6	CASGAGLSPLHF
TRBV21-1	TRBJ1-3	CASSKTGTLRGGGNTIYF
TRBV7-9	TRBJ2-7	CASSQGNMRDPYEQYF
TRBV5-4	TRBJ1-2	CASTGDREGVFDTF
TRBV2	TRBJ2-1	CASSDPTSGRPYNEQFF
TRBV4-2	TRBJ1-4	CASSQEAGANEKLFF
TRBV19	TRBJ2-5	CASSTTRETQYF
TRBV27	TRBJ1-2	CASKYIAGPYGYTF
TRBV5-4	TRBJ2-2	CASSPPTGRTYTGELFF
TRBV19	TRBJ1-5	CASTRDGWTGPQHF
TRBV18	TRBJ2-7	CASSPRRLAGDEQYF
TRBV28	TRBJ1-1	CASRISLSFEAFF
TRBV11-2	TRBJ2-3	CASSLDLGGAFTDTQYF
TRBV5-4	TRBJ2-6	CASSLRDSGANVLTF
TRBV7-9	TRBJ2-4	CASSNRETGAAKNIQYF
TRBV5-1	TRBJ2-3	CASNGQGGTDTQYF
TRBV18	TRBJ1-2	CASTHGRGGWDGYTF
TRBV9	TRBJ2-7	CASSVGLGEGEQYF
TRBV11-2	TRBJ2-7	CASSLDRDGQYF
TRBV5-1	TRBJ2-7	CASSVGTAPMDEQYF
TRBV6-5	TRBJ2-6	CAISEQGHGANVLTF
TRBV11-2	TRBJ1-4	CASSAPGQGGMREKLFF
TRBV7-7	NA	CASSLGRGTYEQYF
TRBV6-5	TRBJ2-5	CASSYGTGEETQYF
TRBV7-2	TRBJ1-4	CASSFEAGTMKKLFF
TRBV6-6	TRBJ1-5	CASGGNQPQHF
TRBV6-5	TRBJ1-1	CASRSVGFTEAFF
TRBV2	TRBJ2-7	CASKETGGGYEQYF
TRBV27	TRBJ1-1	CASSSSRTGRIITEAFF